This T cell receptor beta chain was sequenced in a study of shared clonotypes between healthy human individuals. Regarding the study as a whole: Only blood was sampled; tissue repertoires likely differ.

TCRdb's table, derived via immunoSEQ multiplex PCR, lists solely in-frame clones and lacks some. This repertoire shows some 2 million clones, approximately 94% found once; its top ten account for around 1.1%. V dropped 6 bases and J dropped 6; count of bases not matched to a gene: 3. CDR1 is MNHNY and CDR2 is SVGAGI in the germline V gene (reference sequence). CDR3 length: 12 amino acids. Positively selected for CCR7, the CD45RO-negative cells used as naive CD8 cells excluded terminally differentiated effector memory CD45RA+ cells. Recent vaccinations or acute infections were absent in the healthy HIV-negative adult donors. Comments on this clone: Its specificity is not known.

Sequencing was carried out using naive CD8+ T cells sorted from blood. The source of this sequence is a man in his late teens or twenties in good health. The chain employs TRBV6-6 and TRBJ1-2; TRBD1 agrees at 8 bases. CDR3 protein: CASSSDRDGYTF. CDR3 coding DNA: TGTGCCAGCAGCTCGGACAGGGATGGCTACACCTTC.